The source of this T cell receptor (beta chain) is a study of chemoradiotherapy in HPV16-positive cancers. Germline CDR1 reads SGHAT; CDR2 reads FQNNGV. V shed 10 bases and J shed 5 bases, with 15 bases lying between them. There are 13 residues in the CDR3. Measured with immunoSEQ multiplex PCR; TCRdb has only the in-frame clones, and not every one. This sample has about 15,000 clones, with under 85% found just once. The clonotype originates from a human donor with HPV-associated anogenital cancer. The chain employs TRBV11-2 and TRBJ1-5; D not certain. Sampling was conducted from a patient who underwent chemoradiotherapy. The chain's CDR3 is CATSVTNYQPQHF. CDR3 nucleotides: TGTGCCACGAGCGTGACCAATTATCAGCCCCAGCATTTT.